A selection of T cell receptor beta chains follows, all from one sample in a study of a mutant IDH1 vaccine in newly diagnosed glioma. This table comes from immunoSEQ multiplex PCR, and its TCRdb copy is limited to in-frame clones, with some not included. This repertoire shows 30,000 to 40,000 clones, approximately 50% found once; its top ten account for roughly 11%. These TCRs are of unknown antigen specificity. Sequenced material: PBMCs, taken from a glioma patient whose treatment included an IDH1 peptide vaccine. The origin of the receptors is a young woman with glioma. CDR3s include the opening cysteine and the closing phenylalanine or tryptophan.

CDR3 length: 14
V gene: TRBV27
CDR3 protein: CASGKGVGNQPQHF

CDR3 length: 18
V gene: TRBV14
CDR3 protein: CASSQYLSFMGSGNTIYF

CDR3 length: 13
V gene: TRBV23-1
CDR3 protein: CASSDRLRGELFF

CDR3 length: 13
V gene: TRBV10-3
CDR3 protein: CAIRQGFSYGYTF

CDR3 length: 11
V gene: TRBV20-1
CDR3 protein: CSVAGNTEAFF

CDR3 length: 13
V gene: TRBV29-1
CDR3 protein: CSVSGGVGQPQHF

CDR3 length: 13
V gene: TRBV14
CDR3 protein: CASSQGARQPQHF

CDR3 length: 13
V gene: TRBV18
CDR3 protein: CASSPTGGIEAFF

CDR3 length: 15
V gene: TRBV9
CDR3 protein: CASSVDSGGQETQYF

CDR3 length: 15
V gene: TRBV12-5
CDR3 protein: CASGSRLSSGNTIYF